A selection of T cell receptor beta chains follows, all from one sample in a study of identifying expanded T cells in peripheral blood. Libraries were prepared by immunoSEQ multiplex PCR; TCRdb keeps only in-frame clonotypes and omits some of them. The sample has some 78,000 clones; 88% are singletons. Sequenced input: blood. The receptor source for this set is a person aged 18 to 69 in good health. Each CDR3 is given with its conserved first and last residue. D genes are given only for firm matches. Not all rows give a size; the values are once, few, many and, for expanded clones, a class.

clone size | J gene | D gene | CDR3 length | V gene | CDR3 protein | CDR3 DNA
NA | TRBJ2-3 | NA | 20 | TRBV15 | CATSREGITDFSIPTDTQYF | TGTGCCACCAGCAGAGAGGGAATTACGGACTTCTCAATTCCCACAGATACGCAGTATTTT
NA | TRBJ1-5 | NA | 14 | TRBV19 | CASRAGVNNQPQHF | TGTGCCAGTAGGGCAGGAGTTAACAATCAGCCCCAGCATTTT
NA | TRBJ1-2 | TRBD1 | 15 | TRBV4-3 | CASSQTTGQNYGYTF | TGCGCCAGCAGCCAAACTACGGGACAGAACTATGGCTACACCTTC
NA | TRBJ2-7 | NA | 14 | TRBV4-3 | CASSQFAGPYEQYF | TGCGCCAGCAGCCAATTTGCGGGGCCCTACGAGCAGTACTTC
NA | TRBJ2-7 | NA | 13 | TRBV4-2 | CASSQDGAYEQYF | TGTGCCAGCAGCCAAGACGGAGCCTACGAGCAGTACTTC
NA | TRBJ2-2 | TRBD1 | 15 | TRBV19 | CASSKGTEITGELFF | TGTGCCAGTAGTAAGGGGACAGAGATTACCGGGGAGCTGTTTTTT
NA | TRBJ1-2 | NA | 16 | TRBV7-2 | CASSLYLEQDLYGYTF | TGTGCCAGCAGCTTATACCTCGAACAGGATCTCTATGGCTACACCTTC
NA | TRBJ1-5 | TRBD1 | 15 | TRBV7-2 | CASSLEGQSNQPQHF | TGTGCCAGCAGCCTAGAGGGACAGTCCAATCAGCCCCAGCATTTT
NA | TRBJ2-1 | TRBD2 | 14 | TRBV2 | CASRLAGGPIEQFF | TGTGCCAGCAGGCTAGCGGGGGGGCCCATTGAGCAGTTCTTC
NA | TRBJ2-7 | TRBD2 | 16 | TRBV7-2 | CASSKKRGGAFLEQYF | TGTGCCAGCAGCAAGAAACGCGGGGGGGCTTTCCTCGAGCAGTACTTC
NA | TRBJ2-5 | TRBD1 | 15 | TRBV10-3 | CAISETGGGRETQYF | TGTGCCATCAGTGAAACAGGGGGCGGTCGAGAGACCCAGTACTTC
NA | TRBJ2-6 | NA | 15 | TRBV5-4 | CASSLGAGRANVLTF | TGTGCCAGCAGCTTGGGCGCCGGAAGGGCCAACGTCCTGACTTTC
once | TRBJ2-3 | TRBD1 | 15 | TRBV6-5 | CASSPGQGDTDTQYF | TGTGCCAGCAGCCCTGGACAGGGCGACACAGATACGCAGTATTTT
few | TRBJ1-2 | NA | 14 | TRBV19 | CASSTHRDDYGYTF | TGTGCCAGTAGTACGCACAGGGACGACTATGGCTACACCTTC
NA | TRBJ2-5 | NA | 15 | TRBV14 | CASSRPGPLQETQYF | TGTGCCAGCAGCCGCCCCGGACCCCTCCAAGAGACCCAGTACTTC
once | TRBJ2-7 | NA | 13 | TRBV18 | CASSPQGSYEQYF | TGTGCCAGCTCACCGCAGGGGTCCTACGAGCAGTACTTC
NA | TRBJ1-1 | TRBD1 | 14 | TRBV19 | CATRLGQANTEAFF | TGTGCCACCCGACTGGGACAGGCGAACACTGAAGCTTTCTTT
NA | TRBJ2-3 | TRBD2 | 17 | TRBV9 | CASSVAASGGMTDTQYF | TGTGCCAGCAGCGTAGCGGCTAGCGGGGGTATGACAGATACGCAGTATTTT
once | TRBJ2-1 | TRBD1 | 15 | TRBV10-3 | CAISTPGTVYNEQFF | TGTGCCATATCCACTCCCGGGACAGTATACAATGAGCAGTTCTTC
NA | TRBJ1-5 | NA | 15 | TRBV28 | CASRPLLVSNQPQHF | TGTGCCAGCAGACCCCTATTGGTTAGCAATCAGCCCCAGCATTTT
once | TRBJ2-7 | NA | 13 | TRBV7-8 | CASSQSLSYEQYF | TGTGCCAGCAGCCAATCCCTCTCCTACGAGCAGTACTTC
NA | TRBJ1-6 | TRBD1 | 17 | TRBV5-1 | CASSSNRQGGGNSPLHF | TGCGCCAGCAGCTCAAATAGACAGGGCGGGGGAAATTCACCCCTCCACTTT
NA | TRBJ1-1 | TRBD1 | 13 | TRBV6-5 | CASSGTGWTEAFF | TGTGCCAGCAGCGGGACAGGGTGGACTGAAGCTTTCTTT